These 4 T cell receptor beta chains came from one sample sequenced in a study of a mutant IDH1 vaccine in newly diagnosed glioma. Their recognized antigens are unknown. Time point described: week 5, during vaccination. Doses comprised 300 ug of mutant IDH1 20-mer peptide each, plus topical imiquimod. Profiled with immunoSEQ multiplex PCR; TCRdb holds only in-frame clones, not every one. The sample holds about 59,000 clones; 85% to 90% are singletons and the top ten take approximately 4.3%. The specimen comprised PBMCs, sampled from a glioma patient whose treatment included an IDH1 peptide vaccine. The source of these receptors is a woman between 35 and 50 years old with glioma.

The chain joins TRBV19 to TRBJ1-1; D call uncertain. V was clipped by 1 base and J by 8 bases, with 14 bases between them. Germline V CDR1 and CDR2: LNHDA, SQIVND (reference sequence). The CDR3 totals 14 residues. The CDR3 sequence is CASSIGNWAGEAFF. The DNA for the CDR3 is TGTGCCAGTAGTATAGGGAATTGGGCGGGGGAAGCTTTCTTT.

This chain uses TRBV6-1 with TRBJ2-1; a possible D gene is TRBD2 (6 bases). CDR1 and CDR2 (germline): MNHNS, SASEGT. The CDR3 is 13 residues long. The ends were cut back, 6 bases at V and 9 bases at J, with 15 bases in the middle. CDR3 in amino acids: CASREGLGGEQFF. CDR3 nucleotide sequence: TGTGCCAGCAGGGAGGGGCTTGGAGGTGAGCAGTTCTTC.

The rearrangement uses TRBV4-1 and TRBJ2-7, with a weak D call TRBD2 (6 bases). The germline gives CDR1 MGHRA, CDR2 YSYEKL. The V and J ends lost 1 base and 3 bases respectively, with 13 bases between them. The CDR3 sequence is 15 residues long. The CDR3 protein is CASSQASGQNYEQYF. In DNA, the CDR3 is TGCGCCAGCAGCCAAGCGAGCGGGCAGAACTACGAGCAGTACTTC.

The genes are TRBV5-6 and TRBJ1-5; D gene unclear. CDR3 length: 16 amino acids. V dropped 0 bases and J dropped 0 bases, with 10 bases sitting between them. Germline V CDR1 and CDR2: SGHDT, YYEEEE. CDR3 coding DNA: TGTGCCAGCAGCTTGGTAGTAGGTGATAGCAATCAGCCCCAGCATTTT. Encoded protein: CASSLVVGDSNQPQHF.